This T cell receptor beta chain came from a study of T cell responses to AZD1222 COVID-19 vaccine (dated by TCRdb to 2020 to 2023). The study in broad terms: TCR sequencing covered over 230 trial participants: 200 to 220 given two doses of AZD1222 and 26 given two doses of MenACWY control vaccine. Trial participants were enrolled by age into 18-55, 56-69 and 70-plus year subgroups, with roughly 160, 29 and 62 TCR-sequenced participants respectively. Findings and caveats that apply to the study as a whole: Participants were mostly white British, with more females than males. The authors suggested clonal diversity may have been underestimated. Spike-specific TCR breadth and depth rose significantly after two AZD1222 doses compared with day 0 and with MenACWY recipients. The vaccine-associated CD4 TCRs covered the entire spike protein, and the dominant responses fell in regions 160-218 and 743-854. Because no day 14 peak-response samples were available, the repertoires could be characterized only after the peak T cell response. The 56-69-year group was small, and its depth increase did not reach significance, likely because of low power. Only five or six AZD1222 recipients were SARS-CoV-2 seropositive at baseline, limiting conclusions about previously exposed vaccinees. Nearly half of unique spike-specific TCRs reportedly recognized epitopes outside regions mutated in the B.1.351 and B.1.1.7 variants.

The time point label, read with the paper, signifies: about 28 days (+/-7) after the second vaccine dose. Because spike-specific TCR depth and breadth did not differ between the two schedules, AZD1222 recipients who got a second dose at roughly 4 weeks were pooled with those who got a second dose at roughly 12 weeks. The vaccinee samples were drawn from two UK trials, COV001 and COV002, one of which was a single-blind randomized controlled phase 2/3 trial testing AZD1222 (ChAdOx1 nCoV-19) in healthy adults. For TCRbeta chain sequencing, PBMC samples were collected from trial participants at day 0 and at day 28 after the second dose. As regards this clone: Its antigen remains unidentified. No much larger clone is present one base from it, and per-base qualities are unavailable.

The CDR3 regions of human TCRbeta chains were subjected to immunosequencing. In the original analysis: Repertoire TCRs were checked for matches against a reference library of SARS-CoV-2-specific TCRs that had been generated using the MIRA antigen-specificity platform. Breadth meant the fraction of unique TCRs that were SARS-CoV-2-associated, whereas depth meant the fraction of total T cells that were SARS-CoV-2-associated. Using the MIRA data, each spike-specific TCR was mapped to the spike region that the TCR reacts to and placed in a CD4 or CD8 class. Log10-transformed breadth and depth values were compared by one-way ANOVA with Sidak's multiple comparisons tests. Entries here come from immuneACCESS through TCRdb and include only in-frame sequences with V and J called. Some clones fail to appear in such tables; in the studies checked, an unresolved V gene covers under half of the shortfall, and the cause of the remainder is unknown. That table furnishes V, J and clone size, whereas the DNA furnished D and trimming. A total of 250,000 to 300,000 clones appear in this sample, 90% to 95% of them only once. The top ten hold 0.55% of the sample.

The CDR3 numbers 15 residues from cysteine through phenylalanine. The DNA shown is the 45-base CDR3, in frame from base 1. V trim: 6 bases; J trim: 7 bases; unmatched bases: 7. CDR1 and CDR2, looked up from the germline V gene (reference sequence), are LGHDT and YNNKEL. The material was peripheral blood, obtained 28 days after the second AZD1222 dose. The TCR sequence derives from an adult who received the AZD1222 COVID-19 vaccine. This sequence uses TRBV3-1 (or the pseudogene TRBV3-2) and TRBJ1-6, and 9 junction bases match TRBD1. The CDR3 in this case is CASRGQGWRNSPLHF. DNA sequence: TGTGCCAGCAGGGGACAGGGCTGGAGGAATTCACCCCTCCACTTT.